One sample yielded the 26 T cell receptor beta chains listed below, sequenced in a study of T-cell reconstitution after alpha-beta-depleted transplantation in children. The TCRbeta library was prepared with unique molecular identifiers. TCRdb processed the PCR reads anew with MiXCR; each CDR3 protein has one entry. Here the sample spans roughly 280,000 distinct CDR3 sequences, roughly 10% being singletons. The material sequenced was peripheral blood, taken 180 days after TCRalphabeta/CD19-depleted stem cell transplant. Receptors were obtained from a male patient between 2 and 10 years old who had a stem cell transplant for chronic granulomatous disease, so the T cells may come from the graft donor.

This clonotype was counted ten times or more. The chain is built from TRBV6-5 and TRBJ1-2; D unclear. The germline gives CDR1 MNHEY, CDR2 SVGAGI. The CDR3 is made up of 15 amino acids. With 0 bases removed from V and 0 bases from J, the gap between germline ends came to 8 bases. Here the CDR3 reads CASSYSRITNYGYTF. The CDR3 DNA sequence: TGTGCCAGCAGTTACTCCCGGATTACTAACTATGGCTACACCTTC.

This clonotype has just a few counts. Written as DNA, the CDR3 is TGTGCTAGTGGTTTGGTTCCCCCGGGACTAGCGGGGGTTCCCTACAATGAGCAGTTCTTC. Translation gives CASGLVPPGLAGVPYNEQFF. This chain connects TRBV12-5 to TRBJ2-1, with 14 bases aligning to TRBD2. V gave up 0 bases and J gave up 2 bases; unmatched junction bases: 9. The length of the CDR3 is 20 residues. The germline V gene encodes CDR1 LGHNT and CDR2 FRNRAP.

About this clonotype itself: This may stem from a read error, because a much larger clone lies one nucleotide away. The CDR3 here is CASSLEGALDSYNEQIF. DNA of the CDR3: TGTGCCAGCAGCTTAGAGGGGGCACTGGACTCCTACAATGAGCAGATCTTC. The V and J genes are TRBV11-2 and TRBJ2-1, with D perhaps matching TRBD1 (6 bases). Germline CDR1 is SGHAT and CDR2 is FQNNGV. The CDR3 sequence is 17 residues long. Complete variable domain (other parts from reference TRBV11-2 and TRBJ2-1): EAGVAQSPRYKIIEKRQSVAFWCNPISGHATLYWYQQILGQGPKLLIQFQNNGVVDDSQLPKDRFSAERLKGVDSTLKIQPAKLEDSAVYLCASSLEGALDSYNEQIFGPGTRLTVL.

This clonotype has a count of ten or more. The rearrangement links TRBV29-1 to TRBJ1-2; D unresolved. CDR3 length equals 13 residues. Trimming took 3 bases from V and 13 from J, leaving 21 bases between them. Looked up from germline, CDR1 is SQVTM and CDR2 is ANQGSEA. CDR3: CSVEVPVGISGTF. The DNA for the CDR3 is TGCAGCGTTGAGGTTCCGGTTGGGATTTCGGGCACCTTC. The whole variable domain, filled in from reference TRBV29-1 and TRBJ1-2, reads SAVISQKPSRDICQRGTSLTIQCQVDSQVTMMFWYRQQPGQSLTLIATANQGSEATYESGFVIDKFPISRPNLTFSTLTVSNMSPEDSSIYLCSVEVPVGISGTFGSGTRLTVV.

V is TRBV12-3 or TRBV12-4 and J is TRBJ2-3, with 10 positions matching TRBD2. The CDR3 contains 17 residues. V lost 3 bases to trimming and J lost 4 bases; unmatched junction nucleotides: 10. The CDR3, as DNA: TGTGCCAGCAGTTTTGAAGTAGCGGGGGGTTCCTCAGATACGCAGTATTTT. Translating gives CASSFEVAGGSSDTQYF.

This clonotype has ten or more counts. The rearrangement joins TRBV4-3 to TRBJ2-6, with 7 bases fitting TRBD2. The CDR3 is 18 residues long. Trimming removed 1 base from V and 2 bases from J; junction bases left unmatched: 8. Germline V lookup: CDR1 LGHNA, CDR2 YSLEER. CDR3 sequence reads: CASSQVSGVGPGANVLTF. Written as DNA, the CDR3 is TGCGCCAGCAGCCAAGTCAGCGGGGTAGGCCCTGGGGCCAACGTCCTGACTTTC.

This clonotype was counted at least ten times. This chain uses TRBV5-1 with TRBJ2-7; the D is unclear. This CDR3 contains 12 residues. V was clipped by 0 bases and J by 6 bases, with 7 bases between them. In germline, CDR1 is SGHRS, CDR2 YFSETQ. Written as DNA, the CDR3 is TGCGCCAGCAGCTTGGAAGTGGGCGAGCAGTACTTC. Translated, it gives CASSLEVGEQYF.

This clonotype was seen repeatedly, ten times or more. This chain uses TRBV12-3 or TRBV12-4 with TRBJ2-2; 7 bases fit TRBD2. With 6 bases clipped from V and 4 bases from J, the junction kept 5 bases outside the gene matches. The CDR3 extends over 14 amino acids. DNA of the CDR3: TGTGCCAGCAGAGGACTAGTGAGCACCGGGGAGCTGTTTTTT. It codes for CASRGLVSTGELFF.

This clonotype was recorded many times. The rearrangement uses TRBV7-9 and TRBJ2-3, with 8 nucleotides matching TRBD1. The CDR3 spans 15 residues. Germline V gene lookup returns CDR1 SEHNR and CDR2 FQNEAQ (reference sequence). V dropped 5 bases and J dropped 2; count of bases not matched to a gene: 6. CDR3 loop: CASSLTGVDTDTQYF. The CDR3 DNA is TGTGCCAGCAGCCTGACAGGGGTAGACACAGATACGCAGTATTTT.

This clonotype was observed at least ten times. The chain combines TRBV12-3 or TRBV12-4 with TRBJ2-6; D is unclear. CDR3 length: 16 amino acids. The germline V and J ends were trimmed by 4 bases and 0 bases, with 10 bases remaining between them. For the CDR3, the DNA is TGTGCCAGCAGTTCCCCCTACAGCTCTGGGGCCAACGTCCTGACTTTC. It specifies CASSSPYSSGANVLTF.

This clonotype occurred many times. The genes are TRBV18 and TRBJ2-2, with D possibly being TRBD1 or TRBD2 (5 bases each). The germline V gene encodes CDR1 KGHSH and CDR2 LQKENI. CDR3 length: 15 residues. The V and J ends lost 0 bases and 3 bases respectively, with 8 bases between them. The CDR3 region has the DNA TGTGCCAGCTCACCACCGGGGACCTACACCGGGGAGCTGTTTTTT. This encodes CASSPPGTYTGELFF.

This clonotype was detected ten times or more. The J gene is TRBJ2-5, the V gene TRBV29-1; TRBD2 aligns across 7 bases. Germline-derived CDR1 and CDR2 are SQVTM and ANQGSEA. The ends lost 8 bases at V and 5 bases at J; junction bases unmatched: 8. The length of the CDR3 is 12 residues. CDR3 bases: TGCAGCTCGTTGTTGGGAGGGGAGACCCAGTACTTC. Protein: CSSLLGGETQYF.

There are many counts of this clonotype. Sequence at one end of the junction differs from germline and may be a read error. The CDR3 DNA sequence: TGCGCCAGCAGCGAATTCCCCGGGACAGGGAACGCCGGGGAGCTGTTTTTT. Protein product: CASSEFPGTGNAGELFF. V usage is TRBV5-1 and J usage is TRBJ2-2, with 9 bases identical to TRBD1. Germline values: CDR1 SGHRS, CDR2 YFSETQ. This CDR3 spans 17 amino acids. Full variable domain (rest looked up from reference TRBV5-1 and TRBJ2-2): KAGVTQTPRYLIKTRGQQVTLSCSPISGHRSVSWYQQTPGQGLQFLFEYFSETQRNKGNFPGRFSGRQFSNSRSEMNVSTLELGDSALYLCASSEFPGTGNAGELFFGEGSRLTVL.

Concerning this clonotype itself: This may stem from a read error, because a much larger clone lies one nucleotide away. V and J are TRBV20-1 and TRBJ2-4; the D gene is possibly TRBD2 (5 bases). This CDR3 region has 17 residues. Germline V gives CDR1 DFQATT, CDR2 SNEGSKA (reference sequence). CDR3 bases: TGCTGTGCTAGAGATGGGCTAGCAGGTTTAGCCAAAAACATTCAGTACTTC. Its translation is CCARDGLAGLAKNIQYF.

This clonotype came up many times. The chain joins TRBV5-1 to TRBJ2-7, with a weak D call TRBD1 (5 bases). The length of the CDR3 is 14 residues. V lost 3 bases and J 4 bases, leaving 14 bases between the germline ends. CDR1 is SGHRS, CDR2 YFSETQ, per germline. The CDR3 region has the DNA TGCGCCAGCAGCTCGCAGGCAGGGTCGTACGAGCAGTACTTC. It encodes CASSSQAGSYEQYF.

Many counts were recorded for this clonotype. The rearrangement joins TRBV20-1 to TRBJ2-4; 10 bases fit TRBD2. V was pared by 2 bases and J by 8 bases, with 12 bases of the junction left unmatched. Germline lookup yields CDR1 DFQATT and CDR2 SNEGSKA (reference sequence). The CDR3 has 16 amino acids. The CDR3 spells CSARSGPAGGGYIQYF. The CDR3 bases are TGCAGTGCTAGATCAGGGCCAGCGGGAGGGGGCTACATTCAGTACTTC.

Many counts were recorded for this clonotype. The J gene is TRBJ2-7, the V gene TRBV7-8; D not certain. The V gene lost 6 bases and the J gene lost 2 bases, with 8 bases spanning the gap. Per germline, CDR1 SGHVS and CDR2 FQNEAQ. The CDR3 loop spans 12 amino acids. This chain's CDR3 is CASSRRAYEQYF. DNA for the CDR3: TGTGCCAGCAGTCGTAGGGCCTACGAGCAGTACTTC.

Many counts were recorded for this clonotype. The V gene is TRBV25-1, the J gene TRBJ2-7; 9 nucleotides agree with TRBD1. The germline CDR1 and CDR2 sequences are MGHDK and SYGVNS. The CDR3 spans 15 residues. The junction had 5 bases not matched to a gene; V was cut back by 0 bases and J by 5 bases. This CDR3 is CASSEYGTGFNEQYF. The DNA for the CDR3 is TGTGCCAGCAGTGAATACGGGACAGGGTTCAACGAGCAGTACTTC.

This clonotype has at least ten counts. The V and J genes are TRBV21-1 and TRBJ1-1; no DNA check was done on the table's D call, TRBD1. TRBV21-1 is a documented pseudogene. The CDR3 contains 16 residues. Here the CDR3 reads CASSKEEPGVGSEAFF. The CDR3 nucleotides are TGTGCCAGCAGCAAAGAGGAGCCGGGGGTTGGATCTGAAGCTTTCTTT.

This clonotype has ten or more counts. The CDR3 coding sequence is TGCAGCGTTGAAGCCGGACTAGCGGGAGCCAGCTTCACAGATACGCAGTATTTT. It translates to CSVEAGLAGASFTDTQYF. The chain couples TRBV29-1 to TRBJ2-3; 13 nucleotides agree with TRBD2. The CDR3 totals 18 residues. Germline assignment: CDR1 SQVTM and CDR2 ANQGSEA. Trimming cost V 1 base and J 2 bases; bases outside gene matches: 9.

This clonotype was counted at least ten times. The chain joins TRBV5-1 to TRBJ1-1; 8 bases fit TRBD1. Unmatched junction bases numbered 10, after V lost 4 bases and J lost 5 bases. There are 15 residues in the CDR3. From germline, CDR1 is SGHRS and CDR2 YFSETQ. CDR3 in amino acids: CASSGGDRGGTEAFF. The CDR3 DNA reads TGCGCCAGCAGCGGGGGAGACAGGGGTGGAACTGAAGCTTTCTTT.

This chain links TRBV7-2 with TRBJ2-3, with TRBD2 identical over 10 bases. The CDR3 is 15 residues long. In germline, CDR1 is SGHTA, CDR2 FQGNSA. The V gene end was trimmed by 5 bases and the J gene end by 4 bases; junction bases not matched to a gene: 6. Here the CDR3 reads CASSISGRAADTQYF. The CDR3 DNA is TGTGCCAGCAGCATCAGCGGGAGGGCCGCAGATACGCAGTATTTT.

This clonotype was recorded at least ten times. The chain uses TRBV12-3 or TRBV12-4 and TRBJ1-1; perhaps TRBD1 as D (6 bases). V was trimmed by 6 bases and J by 11 bases, leaving 22 bases between them. The CDR3 loop spans 14 amino acids. CDR3 DNA sequence: TGTGCCAGCAGCTTTTTAACAGGGAAAACGGGGGCTTTCTTT. It specifies CASSFLTGKTGAFF.

This clonotype was found many times. The rearrangement joins TRBV7-3 to TRBJ2-3; D might be TRBD2 (6 bases). Germline assignment: CDR1 SGHTA and CDR2 FQGTGA. V lost 3 bases and J 2 bases, leaving 9 bases between the germline ends. CDR3 length: 14 amino acids. The CDR3 DNA sequence: TGTGCCAGCAGCTTGGGGGGAATCACAGATACGCAGTATTTT. It yields the protein CASSLGGITDTQYF.

This clonotype was observed a few times. The chain links TRBV19 to TRBJ2-1; TRBD1 might be the D (6 bases). This CDR3 is 15 amino acids long. Deletions cut 4 bases from V and 7 bases from J, with 17 bases between. The germline V gene has CDR1 LNHDA and CDR2 SQIVND (reference sequence). CDR3 sequence: CASSRDTNLGNEQFF. The DNA for the CDR3 is TGTGCCAGTAGTAGGGACACAAACCTTGGGAATGAGCAGTTCTTC.

This clonotype was counted many times. V is TRBV28 and J is TRBJ2-7; 9 bases match TRBD1. CDR3 length: 15 residues. Germline lookup yields CDR1 MDHEN and CDR2 SYDVKM. Unmatched junction bases numbered 11, after V lost 8 bases and J lost 3 bases. The CDR3: CASSPQVTGGYEQYF. Written as DNA, the CDR3 is TGTGCCAGCTCCCCCCAGGTGACAGGGGGCTACGAGCAGTACTTC. Filled out from reference TRBV28 and TRBJ2-7, the complete variable domain reads DVKVTQSSRYLVKRTGEKVFLECVQDMDHENMFWYRQDPGLGLRLIYFSYDVKMKEKGDIPEGYSVSREKKERFSLILESASTNQTSMYLCASSPQVTGGYEQYFGPGTRLTVT.